Following are 17 T cell receptor beta chains from one sample sequenced in a study of shared clonotypes between healthy human individuals. The naive CD8 population came from CD45RO-negative cells selected for CCR7, without terminally differentiated effector memory CD45RA+ cells. Sequencing was performed with immunoSEQ multiplex PCR; in TCRdb, only in-frame clones are kept and a portion is missing. The sample has under 1 million clones; 80% to 95% are singletons. Material for sequencing was naive CD8+ T cells sorted from blood. Receptor source: a man aged 30-40 years in good health.

This sequence joins TRBV18 and TRBJ1-1; D perhaps matches TRBD1 (5 bases). This CDR3 comprises 15 residues. The V gene lost 0 bases and the J gene lost 3 bases, with 11 bases spanning the gap. Germline V gene sequence: CDR1 KGHSH, CDR2 LQKENI. Here the CDR3 DNA reads TGTGCCAGCTCACCACCGGAATGGGGGTACACTGAAGCTTTCTTT. It specifies CASSPPEWGYTEAFF.

The rearrangement links TRBV5-6 to TRBJ2-7, with 11 positions matching TRBD2. Unmatched junction bases numbered 8, after V lost 2 bases and J lost 4 bases. This CDR3 has 16 amino acids. CDR1 is SGHDT, CDR2 YYEEEE, per germline. The CDR3 sequence is CASSLSGTSGKYEQYF. The CDR3 bases are TGTGCCAGCAGCTTATCCGGGACTAGCGGAAAATACGAGCAGTACTTC.

This clone was recorded only once. The genes are TRBV10-1 and TRBJ2-3, with D maybe TRBD1 (7 bases). This CDR3 region has 12 residues. V was clipped by 11 bases and J by 6 bases, with 15 bases between them. Germline loops: CDR1 WNHNN, CDR2 SYGVQD (reference sequence). CDR3 region: CAVRAGQDTQYF. In nucleotides, the CDR3 is TGCGCCGTCCGTGCGGGACAGGATACGCAGTATTTT.

The V and J genes are TRBV27 and TRBJ1-1; the D is unclear. Trimming removed 4 bases at V and 3 bases at J, with 12 bases between. The CDR3 loop spans 14 amino acids. Germline V CDR1 and CDR2: MNHEY, SMNVEV (reference sequence). The CDR3 coding sequence is TGTGCCAGCAGTTCCCTGGGTAGTGACACTGAAGCTTTCTTT. Residues: CASSSLGSDTEAFF.

The genes are TRBV6-5 and TRBJ2-7; D is unresolved. There are 14 residues in the CDR3. Germline CDR1 is MNHEY and CDR2 is SVGAGI. Trimming shortened V by 4 bases and J by 2 bases, and 12 bases separated the two germline ends. CDR3 amino acids: CASSLPGPTYEQYF. In DNA, the CDR3 is TGTGCCAGCAGTTTACCGGGTCCTACCTACGAGCAGTACTTC.

Points on this clone: In the same sample, other DNA sequences code for this CDR3. This rearrangement joins TRBV9 to TRBJ2-1, with D uncertain. Germline-derived CDR1 and CDR2 are SGDLS and YYNGEE. The CDR3 is made up of 12 amino acids. The V gene lost 0 bases and the J gene lost 3 bases, with 1 base spanning the gap. The CDR3 DNA sequence: TGTGCCAGCAGCGTAGGCTACAATGAGCAGTTCTTC. It is translated as CASSVGYNEQFF.

The gene calls are TRBV29-1 and TRBJ2-1, with 9 bases aligning to TRBD2. Germline V gives CDR1 SQVTM, CDR2 ANQGSEA. V trimming: 8 bases; J trimming: 6 bases; junction bases outside the gene matches: 11. The CDR3 runs to 14 residues. CDR3 residues: CSSLGLAGLNEQFF. For the CDR3, the DNA is TGCAGCTCCCTGGGGCTAGCGGGACTCAATGAGCAGTTCTTC.

A single count supports this clone. The genes are TRBV6-5 and TRBJ2-7; no clear D gene. Trimming removed 5 bases from V and 7 bases from J, with 9 bases in between. Germline loops: CDR1 MNHEY, CDR2 SVGAGI. The CDR3 length is 11 residues. CDR3 sequence reads: CASSVGWEQYF. The CDR3 DNA reads TGTGCCAGCAGTGTCGGTTGGGAGCAGTACTTC.

The chain recombines TRBV29-1 with TRBJ1-1; TRBD1 is a possible D gene (5 bases). This CDR3 has 13 residues. Germline loops: CDR1 SQVTM, CDR2 ANQGSEA. Deletions cut 6 bases from V and 0 bases from J, with 11 bases between. In nucleotides, the CDR3 is TGCAGCGTGGCCAGGGTGGTGAACACTGAAGCTTTCTTT. This gives the protein CSVARVVNTEAFF.

This chain uses TRBV7-2 with TRBJ2-1; no firm D call. Trimming left V 1 base short and J 2 bases short, with 12 bases between. The CDR3 loop spans 16 amino acids. CDR1 SGHTA and CDR2 FQGNSA come from the germline V gene. CDR3 DNA sequence: TGTGCCAGCAGCTTAGATGGTGGGGTGGCCTACAATGAGCAGTTCTTC. It codes for CASSLDGGVAYNEQFF.

With regard to this clone: This could be a read error, since a much larger clone is one nucleotide away. The chain carries TRBV14 and TRBJ2-1; no clear D. CDR3 length: 12 residues. The V and J ends lost 0 bases and 9 bases respectively, with 6 bases between them. Germline V gene data show CDR1 as SGHDN and CDR2 as FVKESK. CDR3 in DNA: TGTGCCAGCAGCCAAGAGGGGATTGAGCAGTTCTTC. Protein product: CASSQEGIEQFF.

The V and J genes are TRBV4-1 and TRBJ2-7, with unresolved D. Germline CDR1 reads MGHRA; CDR2 reads YSYEKL. V lost 0 bases, J lost 2 bases, and 11 bases lay in between. This CDR3 contains 15 residues. The CDR3 sequence is CASSQDSLTPYEQYF. The CDR3 DNA reads TGCGCCAGCAGCCAAGATTCCCTGACCCCCTACGAGCAGTACTTC.

This clone appeared once. V is TRBV7-9 and J is TRBJ2-7; D is possibly TRBD1 (6 bases). Germline CDR1 reads SEHNR; CDR2 reads FQNEAQ (reference sequence). This CDR3 has 15 amino acids. V dropped 5 bases and J dropped 0 bases, with 14 bases sitting between them. The CDR3, as DNA: TGTGCCAGCAGCCCGACAGGTCTGAGCTCCTACGAGCAGTACTTC. Protein sequence: CASSPTGLSSYEQYF.

The V call is TRBV13, the J call TRBJ2-7, with unresolved D. CDR1 is PRHDT, CDR2 FYEKMQ, per germline (reference sequence). The CDR3 has 15 residues. Trimming shortened V by 4 bases and J by 2 bases, and 15 bases separated the two germline ends. In nucleotides, the CDR3 is TGTGCCAGCAGCTCCGGCCCGGACCAACCCTACGAGCAGTACTTC. This sequence encodes CASSSGPDQPYEQYF.

This clone has a single count. This sequence joins TRBV20-1 and TRBJ2-5; D uncertain. CDR3 length: 9 amino acids. Germline values: CDR1 DFQATT, CDR2 SNEGSKA (reference sequence). The V and J ends lost 6 bases and 3 bases respectively, with 2 bases between them. The CDR3 bases are TGCAGTGCCAAAGAGACCCAGTACTTC. The encoded protein is CSAKETQYF.

The J gene is TRBJ2-1, the V gene TRBV7-6; TRBD2 matches at 11 bases. Germline CDR1 is SGHVS and CDR2 is FNYEAQ. The CDR3 totals 16 residues. Germline trimming cut 5 bases from V and 10 bases from J; bases unmatched to any gene: 13. The CDR3 loop is CASSRAPGLAVEEQFF. CDR3 in DNA: TGTGCCAGCAGCAGAGCCCCGGGACTAGCGGTAGAGGAGCAGTTCTTC.

This chain connects TRBV2 to TRBJ2-1; weak D call: TRBD2 (6 bases). The CDR3 loop spans 12 amino acids. The V gene's germline CDR1 is SNHLY and CDR2 FYNNEI. Trimming took off 4 bases at V and 8 bases at J, with 9 bases between the two ends. CDR3 nucleotide sequence: TGTGCCAGCAGTGGGGGGACTCATGAGCAGTTCTTC. It is translated as CASSGGTHEQFF.